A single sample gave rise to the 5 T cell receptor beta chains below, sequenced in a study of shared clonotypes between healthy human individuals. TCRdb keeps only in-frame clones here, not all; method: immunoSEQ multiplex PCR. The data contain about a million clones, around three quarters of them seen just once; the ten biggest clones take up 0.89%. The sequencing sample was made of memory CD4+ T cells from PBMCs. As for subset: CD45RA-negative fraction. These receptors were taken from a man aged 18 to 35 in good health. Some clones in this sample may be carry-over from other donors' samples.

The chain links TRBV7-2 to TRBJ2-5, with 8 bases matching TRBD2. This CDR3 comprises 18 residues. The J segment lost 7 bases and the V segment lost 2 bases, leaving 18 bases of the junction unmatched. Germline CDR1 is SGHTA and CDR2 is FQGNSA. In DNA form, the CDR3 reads TGTGCCAGCAGCTTAATTGGAGGGGTACTAGCGGTGGATGGGACCCAGTACTTC. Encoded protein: CASSLIGGVLAVDGTQYF.

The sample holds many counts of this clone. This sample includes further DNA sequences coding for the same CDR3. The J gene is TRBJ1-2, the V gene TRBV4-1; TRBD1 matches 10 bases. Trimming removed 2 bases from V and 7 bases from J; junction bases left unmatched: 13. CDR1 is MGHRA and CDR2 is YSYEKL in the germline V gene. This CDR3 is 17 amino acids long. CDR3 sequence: CASSQSLRTGGKGGYTF. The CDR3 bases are TGCGCCAGCAGCCAAAGCCTTCGGACAGGGGGAAAGGGTGGCTACACCTTC.

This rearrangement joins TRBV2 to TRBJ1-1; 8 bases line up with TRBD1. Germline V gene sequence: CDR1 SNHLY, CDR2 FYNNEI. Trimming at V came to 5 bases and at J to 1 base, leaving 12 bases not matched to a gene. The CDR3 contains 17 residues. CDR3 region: CASSSGGRGIGNTEAFF. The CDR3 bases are TGTGCCAGCAGTTCAGGGGGCAGGGGAATAGGGAACACTGAAGCTTTCTTT.

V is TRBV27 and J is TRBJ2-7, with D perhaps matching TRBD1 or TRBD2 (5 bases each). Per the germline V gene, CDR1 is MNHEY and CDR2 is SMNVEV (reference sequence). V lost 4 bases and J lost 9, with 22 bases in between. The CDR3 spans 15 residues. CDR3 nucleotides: TGTGCCAGCAGTTCCATCCTGAGGGGCCTAGCTGGGCAGTACTTC. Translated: CASSSILRGLAGQYF.

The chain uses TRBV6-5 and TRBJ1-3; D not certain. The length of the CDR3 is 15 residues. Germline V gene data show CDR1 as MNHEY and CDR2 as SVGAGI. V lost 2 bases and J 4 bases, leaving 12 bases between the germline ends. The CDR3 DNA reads TGTGCCAGCAGTTACGATAGCGCGGCGGGAAACACCATATATTTT. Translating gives CASSYDSAAGNTIYF.